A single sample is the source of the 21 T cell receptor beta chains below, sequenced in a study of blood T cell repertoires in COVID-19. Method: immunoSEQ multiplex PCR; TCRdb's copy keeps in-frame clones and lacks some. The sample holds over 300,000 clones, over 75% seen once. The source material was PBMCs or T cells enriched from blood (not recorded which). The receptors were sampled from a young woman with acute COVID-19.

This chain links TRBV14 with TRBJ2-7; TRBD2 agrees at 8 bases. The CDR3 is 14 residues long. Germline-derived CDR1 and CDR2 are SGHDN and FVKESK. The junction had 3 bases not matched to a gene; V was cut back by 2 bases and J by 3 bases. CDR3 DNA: TGTGCCAGCAGCCAATCGGGAGGGCTCTACGAGCAGTACTTC. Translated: CASSQSGGLYEQYF.

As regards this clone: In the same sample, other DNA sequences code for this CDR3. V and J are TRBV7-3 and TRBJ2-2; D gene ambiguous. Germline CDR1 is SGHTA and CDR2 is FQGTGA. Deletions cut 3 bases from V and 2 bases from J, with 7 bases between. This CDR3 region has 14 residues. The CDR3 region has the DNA TGTGCCAGCAGCTTGGGCCTTAACACCGGGGAGCTGTTTTTT. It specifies CASSLGLNTGELFF.

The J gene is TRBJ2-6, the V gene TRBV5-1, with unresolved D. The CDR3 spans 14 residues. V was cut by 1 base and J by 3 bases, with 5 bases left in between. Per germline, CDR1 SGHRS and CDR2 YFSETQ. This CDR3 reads CASSLSYGANVLTF. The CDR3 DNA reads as TGCGCCAGCAGCTTGTCCTATGGGGCCAACGTCCTGACTTTC.

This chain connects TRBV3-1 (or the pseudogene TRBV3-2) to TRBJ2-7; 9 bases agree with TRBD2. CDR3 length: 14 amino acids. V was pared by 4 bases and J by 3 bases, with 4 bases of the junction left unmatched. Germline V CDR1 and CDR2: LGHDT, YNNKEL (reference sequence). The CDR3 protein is CASSPSGGNYEQYF. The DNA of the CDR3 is TGTGCCAGCAGCCCGAGCGGGGGGAACTACGAGCAGTACTTC.

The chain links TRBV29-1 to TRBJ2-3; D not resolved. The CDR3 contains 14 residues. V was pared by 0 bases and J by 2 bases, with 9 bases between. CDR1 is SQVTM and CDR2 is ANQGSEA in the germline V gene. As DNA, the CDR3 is TGCAGCGTTGAAGATCCGGGTCACACAGATACGCAGTATTTT. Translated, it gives CSVEDPGHTDTQYF.

DNA of the CDR3: TGTGCCAGCAGCTTGGAGCGGAGCACAGATACGCAGTATTTT. Amino acids: CASSLERSTDTQYF. The J gene is TRBJ2-3, the V gene TRBV5-8; D possibly corresponds to TRBD2 (5 bases). The germline gives CDR1 SGHTS, CDR2 YDEGEE. Trimming removed 0 bases from V and 0 bases from J, with 5 bases in between. The CDR3 loop spans 14 amino acids. Variable domain in full (rest from reference TRBV5-8 and TRBJ2-3): EAGVTQSPTHLIKTRGQQATLRCSPISGHTSVYWYQQALGLGLQFLLWYDEGEERNRGNFPPRFSGRQFPNYSSELNVNALELEDSALYLCASSLERSTDTQYFGPGTRLTVL.

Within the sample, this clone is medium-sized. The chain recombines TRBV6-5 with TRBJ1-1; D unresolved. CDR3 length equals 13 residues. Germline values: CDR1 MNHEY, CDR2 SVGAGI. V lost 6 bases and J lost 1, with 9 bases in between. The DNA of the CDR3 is TGTGCCAGCAGCAGCCGGGAGAACACTGAAGCTTTCTTT. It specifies CASSSRENTEAFF.

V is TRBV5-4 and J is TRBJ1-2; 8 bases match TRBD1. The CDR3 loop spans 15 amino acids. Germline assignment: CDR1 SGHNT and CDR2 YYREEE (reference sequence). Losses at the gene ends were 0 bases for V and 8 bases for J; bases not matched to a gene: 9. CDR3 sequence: CASSLAGQVWRGYTF. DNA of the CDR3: TGTGCCAGCAGCTTGGCGGGACAGGTATGGAGGGGCTACACCTTC.

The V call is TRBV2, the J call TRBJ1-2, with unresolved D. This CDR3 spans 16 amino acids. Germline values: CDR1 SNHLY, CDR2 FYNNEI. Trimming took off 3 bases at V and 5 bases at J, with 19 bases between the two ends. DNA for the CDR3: TGTGCCAGCAGTGAGGACGGAATGAGTAGAGGGTATGGCTACACCTTC. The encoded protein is CASSEDGMSRGYGYTF.

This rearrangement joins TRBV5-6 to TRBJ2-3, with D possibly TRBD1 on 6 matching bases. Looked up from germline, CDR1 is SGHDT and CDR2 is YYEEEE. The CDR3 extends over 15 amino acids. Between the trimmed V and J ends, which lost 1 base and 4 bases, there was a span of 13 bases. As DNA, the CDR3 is TGTGCCAGCAGCTTGAGGGACAAGGGTGCAGATACGCAGTATTTT. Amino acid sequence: CASSLRDKGADTQYF.

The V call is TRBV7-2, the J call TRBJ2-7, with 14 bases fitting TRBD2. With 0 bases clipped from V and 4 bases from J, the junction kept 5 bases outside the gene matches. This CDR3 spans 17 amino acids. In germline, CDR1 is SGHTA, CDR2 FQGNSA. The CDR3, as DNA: TGTGCCAGCAGCTTAGCGGGACTAGCGGGGGCCCCTTACGAGCAGTACTTC. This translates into CASSLAGLAGAPYEQYF.

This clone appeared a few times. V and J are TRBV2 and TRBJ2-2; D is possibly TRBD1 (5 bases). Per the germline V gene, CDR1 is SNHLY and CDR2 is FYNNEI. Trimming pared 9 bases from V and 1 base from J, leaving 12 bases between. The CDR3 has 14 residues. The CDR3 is CASRGALNTGELFF. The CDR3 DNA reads TGTGCCAGTCGTGGGGCCTTGAACACCGGGGAGCTGTTTTTT.

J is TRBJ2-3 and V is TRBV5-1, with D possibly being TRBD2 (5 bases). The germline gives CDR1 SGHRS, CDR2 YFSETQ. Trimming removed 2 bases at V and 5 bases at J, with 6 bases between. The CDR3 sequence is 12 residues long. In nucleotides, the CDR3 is TGCGCCAGCAGCTTTGCGGGAGATACGCAGTATTTT. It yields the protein CASSFAGDTQYF.

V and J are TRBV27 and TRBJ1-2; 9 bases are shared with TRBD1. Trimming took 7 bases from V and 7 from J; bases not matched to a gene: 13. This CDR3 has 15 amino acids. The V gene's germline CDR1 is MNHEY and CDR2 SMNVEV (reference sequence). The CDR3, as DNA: TGTGCCAGCACCCCGAGACAGGGGGGGGCAGGTGGCTACACCTTC. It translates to CASTPRQGGAGGYTF.

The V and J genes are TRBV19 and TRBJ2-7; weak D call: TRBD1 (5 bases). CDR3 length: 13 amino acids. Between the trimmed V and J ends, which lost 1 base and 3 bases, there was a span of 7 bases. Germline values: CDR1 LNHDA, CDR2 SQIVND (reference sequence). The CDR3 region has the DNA TGTGCCAGTAGTATAGCAGGGATCTACGAGCAGTACTTC. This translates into CASSIAGIYEQYF.

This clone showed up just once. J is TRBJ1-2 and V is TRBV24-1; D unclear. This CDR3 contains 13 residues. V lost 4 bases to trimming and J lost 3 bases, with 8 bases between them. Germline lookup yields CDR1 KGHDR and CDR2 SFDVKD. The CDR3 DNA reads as TGTGCCACCAGTGACGAGGGCTACTATGGCTACACCTTC. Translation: CATSDEGYYGYTF.

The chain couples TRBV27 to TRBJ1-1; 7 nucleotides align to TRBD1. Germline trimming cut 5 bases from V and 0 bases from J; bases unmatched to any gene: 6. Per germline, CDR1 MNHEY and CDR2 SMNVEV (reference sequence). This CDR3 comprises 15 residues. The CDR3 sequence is CASSITGDLNTEAFF. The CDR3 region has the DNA TGTGCCAGCAGTATAACAGGGGATCTGAACACTGAAGCTTTCTTT.

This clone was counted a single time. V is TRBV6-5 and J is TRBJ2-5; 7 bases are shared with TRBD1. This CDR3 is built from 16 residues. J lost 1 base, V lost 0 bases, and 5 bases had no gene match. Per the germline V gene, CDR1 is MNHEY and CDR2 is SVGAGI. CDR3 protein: CASSYSKGAPQETQYF. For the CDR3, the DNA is TGTGCCAGCAGTTACTCGAAGGGGGCTCCCCAAGAGACCCAGTACTTC.

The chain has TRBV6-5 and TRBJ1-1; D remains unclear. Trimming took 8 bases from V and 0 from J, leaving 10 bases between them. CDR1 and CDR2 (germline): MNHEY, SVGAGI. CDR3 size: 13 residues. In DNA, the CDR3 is TGTGCCAGCCTCTTAGAAGTGAACACTGAAGCTTTCTTT. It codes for CASLLEVNTEAFF.

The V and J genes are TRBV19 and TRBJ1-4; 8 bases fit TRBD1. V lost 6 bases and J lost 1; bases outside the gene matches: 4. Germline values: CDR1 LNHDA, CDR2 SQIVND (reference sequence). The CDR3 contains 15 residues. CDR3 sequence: CASRIQGGTNEKLFF. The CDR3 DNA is TGTGCCAGTAGGATACAGGGGGGAACTAATGAAAAACTGTTTTTT.

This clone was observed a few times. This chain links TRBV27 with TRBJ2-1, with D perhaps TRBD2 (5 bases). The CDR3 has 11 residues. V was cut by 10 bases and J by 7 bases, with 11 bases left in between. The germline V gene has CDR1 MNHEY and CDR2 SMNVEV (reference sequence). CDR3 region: CATLGGNEQFF. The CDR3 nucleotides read TGTGCCACCCTTGGAGGAAATGAGCAGTTCTTC.